The T cell receptor (beta chain) described here comes from a study of regulatory T cells in long-lasting Graves disease. On the study more broadly: Persistent Graves' disease denoted over 5 years of antithyroid drugs plus positive TSH receptor antibodies.

Building the TCR beta libraries relied on iRepertoire HTBI primers, and CDR3 regions underwent Arm-PCR. MiXCR, applied by TCRdb to the multiplex PCR reads, yields one record per CDR3 protein. The data show some 330,000 distinct CDR3 sequences, with approximately 23% seen just once and 28% held by the top ten. Time point reported: persistent/refractory GD, antithyroid drugs over 5 years with positive TRAb. Construction of the TCR library relied on RNA isolated from PBMCs. The TCR was taken from a woman between 35 and 50 years old with Graves disease. The source material was peripheral blood mononuclear cells (PBMCs), sampled when the disease was refractory, from a patient treated with antithyroid drugs.

The DNA of the CDR3 is TGTGCCAGCGGCCCCCCGCCAGAGTTAGAGACCCAGTACTTC. It specifies CASGPPPELETQYF. The chain carries TRBV7-8 and TRBJ2-5; D unresolved. Trimming left V 8 bases short and J 4 bases short, with 17 bases between. The CDR3 loop spans 14 amino acids. From germline, CDR1 is SGHVS and CDR2 FQNEAQ.